What follows are 10 T cell receptor beta chains derived from one specimen sequenced in a study of identical twins. TCRdb used MiXCR to reprocess the 5' RACE reads, holding one entry per CDR3 protein. The data show roughly 1,500,000 distinct CDR3 sequences, less than 35% seen once. Sequencing was done on a sample of cord blood. All receptors derive from a newborn girl in good health.

This clonotype was observed a handful of times. Here the CDR3 reads CSVETVQTEAFF. The DNA for the CDR3 is TGCAGCGTTGAAACAGTTCAGACTGAAGCTTTCTTT. The rearrangement uses TRBV29-1 and TRBJ1-1; D is ambiguous. V was shortened by 2 bases and J by 5 bases, with 9 bases between the two germline ends. In germline, CDR1 is SQVTM, CDR2 ANQGSEA. The CDR3 runs 12 residues.

The chain carries TRBV7-2 and TRBJ2-3; 7 bases match TRBD2. The CDR3 loop spans 14 amino acids. The V gene end was trimmed by 1 base and the J gene end by 7 bases; junction bases not matched to a gene: 5. Germline lookup yields CDR1 SGHTA and CDR2 FQGNSA. CDR3 nucleotides: TGTGCCAGCAGCTTAGGGCCTAGCGGTAATACGCAGTATTTT. Residues: CASSLGPSGNTQYF.

The rearrangement joins TRBV11-2 to TRBJ2-3; 7 bases agree with TRBD2. The germline V gene encodes CDR1 SGHAT and CDR2 FQNNGV. The J segment lost 8 bases and the V segment lost 2 bases, leaving 4 bases of the junction unmatched. This CDR3 spans 13 amino acids. The CDR3 loop reads CASSLIERGTQYF. The CDR3 nucleotides read TGTGCCAGCAGCTTAATTGAGCGGGGTACGCAGTATTTT.

Details on this clonotype: A junction boundary mismatches the germline segment, possibly from a read error. V is TRBV12-3 or TRBV12-4 and J is TRBJ2-1, with D unresolved. The CDR3 has 15 residues. DNA for the CDR3: TGTGCCAGCAGTTTTGAGCTCCTCTCCTGCAATGAGCAGTTCTTC. Amino acids: CASSFELLSCNEQFF.

The V and J genes are TRBV15 and TRBJ1-5, with D possibly TRBD1 on 5 matching bases. Trimming shortened V by 0 bases and J by 3 bases, and 9 bases separated the two germline ends. This CDR3 contains 15 residues. Germline CDR1 and CDR2: LNHNV and YYDKDF (reference sequence). DNA of the CDR3: TGTGCCACCAGCAGAGAGACAGTATTCAATCAGCCCCAGCATTTT. Its protein is CATSRETVFNQPQHF.

The chain links TRBV5-1 to TRBJ2-5, with TRBD2 matching 13 bases. CDR1 is SGHRS, CDR2 YFSETQ, per germline. The CDR3 has 17 residues. V dropped 4 bases and J dropped 5; count of bases not matched to a gene: 11. The CDR3 coding sequence is TGCGCCAGCAGCCCCTCCCTACTAGCGGGGGGGCTCGAGACCCAGTACTTC. Its translation: CASSPSLLAGGLETQYF.

The chain employs TRBV4-1 and TRBJ2-7; tentative D call: TRBD2 (6 bases). The CDR3 is 15 residues long. The germline gives CDR1 MGHRA, CDR2 YSYEKL. The V and J ends lost 0 bases and 2 bases respectively, with 11 bases between them. CDR3 residues: CASSQDGRRAYEQYF. Written as DNA, the CDR3 is TGCGCCAGCAGCCAAGATGGGCGGAGGGCCTACGAGCAGTACTTC.

In this sample, this clonotype turned up a few times. The CDR3 DNA reads TGCAGTGCTAGAGATTCGGCTAGCGGGAGAAACATTCAGTACTTC. Translation: CSARDSASGRNIQYF. V gene TRBV20-1 combines with J gene TRBJ2-4, with 10 bases identical to TRBD2. V lost 0 bases and J lost 6; bases outside the gene matches: 5. The V gene's germline CDR1 is DFQATT and CDR2 SNEGSKA (reference sequence). CDR3 length equals 15 residues.

Of note for this clonotype: This may arise from a read error, as a much more abundant clone is one base away. The chain combines TRBV10-3 with TRBJ2-7, with 8 nucleotides matching TRBD1. This CDR3 comprises 11 residues. Germline CDR1 is ENHRY and CDR2 is SYGVKD. The CDR3 protein is CAILSGGEQSF. The CDR3 DNA follows: TGTGCCATCCTTTCAGGGGGCGAGCAGTCCTTC.

The chain employs TRBV20-1 and TRBJ2-5; D might be TRBD2 (6 bases). Germline V gene sequence: CDR1 DFQATT, CDR2 SNEGSKA (reference sequence). This CDR3 comprises 12 residues. V was clipped by 5 bases and J by 2 bases, with 9 bases between them. DNA for the CDR3: TGCAGTGCTGCCGGGAGACAAGAGACCCAGTACTTC. Amino acid sequence: CSAAGRQETQYF.